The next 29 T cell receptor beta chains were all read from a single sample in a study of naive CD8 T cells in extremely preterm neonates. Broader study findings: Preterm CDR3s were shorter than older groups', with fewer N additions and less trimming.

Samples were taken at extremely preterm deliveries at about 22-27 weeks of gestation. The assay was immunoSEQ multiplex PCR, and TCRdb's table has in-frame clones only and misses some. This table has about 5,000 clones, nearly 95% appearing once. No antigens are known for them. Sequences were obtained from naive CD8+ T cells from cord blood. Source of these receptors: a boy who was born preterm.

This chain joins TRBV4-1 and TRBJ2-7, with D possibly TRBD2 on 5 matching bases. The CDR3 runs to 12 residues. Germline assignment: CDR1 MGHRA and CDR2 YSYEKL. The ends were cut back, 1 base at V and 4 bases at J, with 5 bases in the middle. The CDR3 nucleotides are TGCGCCAGCAGCCAAGCGGGATACGAGCAGTACTTC. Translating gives CASSQAGYEQYF.

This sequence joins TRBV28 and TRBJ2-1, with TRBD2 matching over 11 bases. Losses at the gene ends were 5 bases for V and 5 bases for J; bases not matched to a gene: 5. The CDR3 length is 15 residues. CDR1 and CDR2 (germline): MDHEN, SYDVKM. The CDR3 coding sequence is TGTGCCAGCAGTCCCCGACTAGCGGGAAACAATGAGCAGTTCTTC. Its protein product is CASSPRLAGNNEQFF.

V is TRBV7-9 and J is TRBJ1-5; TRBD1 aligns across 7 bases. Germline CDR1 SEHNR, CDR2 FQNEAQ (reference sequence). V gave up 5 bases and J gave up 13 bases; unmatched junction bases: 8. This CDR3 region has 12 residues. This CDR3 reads CASSPGTEAQHF. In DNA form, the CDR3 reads TGTGCCAGCAGCCCAGGGACAGAGGCTCAGCATTTT.

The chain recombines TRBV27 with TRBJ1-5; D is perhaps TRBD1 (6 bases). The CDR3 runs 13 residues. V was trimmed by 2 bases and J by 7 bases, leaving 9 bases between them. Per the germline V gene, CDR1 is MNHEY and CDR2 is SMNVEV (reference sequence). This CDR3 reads CASSLGRGQPQHF. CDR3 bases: TGTGCCAGCAGTTTAGGAAGGGGGCAGCCCCAGCATTTT.

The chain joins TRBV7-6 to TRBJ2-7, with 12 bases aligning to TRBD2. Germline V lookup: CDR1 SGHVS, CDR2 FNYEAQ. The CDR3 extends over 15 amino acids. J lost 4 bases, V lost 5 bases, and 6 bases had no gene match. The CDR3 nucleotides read TGTGCCAGCAGCGTAGGGACTAGCGGGCAGTACGAGCAGTACTTC. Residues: CASSVGTSGQYEQYF.

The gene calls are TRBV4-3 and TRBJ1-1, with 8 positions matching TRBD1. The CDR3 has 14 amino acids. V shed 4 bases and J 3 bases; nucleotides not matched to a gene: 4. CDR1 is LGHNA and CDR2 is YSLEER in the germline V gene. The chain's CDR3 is CASSLTGAYTEAFF. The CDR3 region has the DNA TGCGCCAGCAGCCTGACAGGGGCGTACACTGAAGCTTTCTTT.

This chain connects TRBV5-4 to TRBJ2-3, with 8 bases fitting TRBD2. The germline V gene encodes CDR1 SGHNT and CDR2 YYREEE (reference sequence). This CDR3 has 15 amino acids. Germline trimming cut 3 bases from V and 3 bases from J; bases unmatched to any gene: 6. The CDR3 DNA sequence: TGTGCCAGCAGCTCCACTAGCGGCTCGACAGATACGCAGTATTTT. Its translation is CASSSTSGSTDTQYF.

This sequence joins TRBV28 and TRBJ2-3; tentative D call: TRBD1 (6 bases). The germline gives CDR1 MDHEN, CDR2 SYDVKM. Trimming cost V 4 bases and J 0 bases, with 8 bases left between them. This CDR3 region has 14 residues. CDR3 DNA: TGTGCCAGCAGTTGGGACACTAGCACAGATACGCAGTATTTT. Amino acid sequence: CASSWDTSTDTQYF.

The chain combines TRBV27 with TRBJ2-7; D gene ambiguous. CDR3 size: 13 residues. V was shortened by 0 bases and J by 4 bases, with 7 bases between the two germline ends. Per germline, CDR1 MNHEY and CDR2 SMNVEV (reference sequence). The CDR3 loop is CASSLSGFYEQYF. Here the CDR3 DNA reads TGTGCCAGCAGTTTATCAGGTTTTTACGAGCAGTACTTC.

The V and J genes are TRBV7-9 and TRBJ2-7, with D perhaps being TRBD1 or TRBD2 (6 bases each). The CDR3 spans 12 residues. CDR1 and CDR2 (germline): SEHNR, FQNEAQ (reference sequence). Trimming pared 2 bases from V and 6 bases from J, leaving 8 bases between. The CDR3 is CASSLKGGEQYF. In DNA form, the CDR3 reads TGTGCCAGCAGCTTAAAGGGGGGCGAGCAGTACTTC.

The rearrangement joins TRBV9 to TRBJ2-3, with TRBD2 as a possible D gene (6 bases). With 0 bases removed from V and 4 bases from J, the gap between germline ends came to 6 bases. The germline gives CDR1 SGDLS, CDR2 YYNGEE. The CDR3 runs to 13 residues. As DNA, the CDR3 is TGTGCCAGCAGCGTAGGACTAGCAGATACGCAGTATTTT. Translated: CASSVGLADTQYF. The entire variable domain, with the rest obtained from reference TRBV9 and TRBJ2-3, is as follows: DSGVTQTPKHLITATGQRVTLRCSPRSGDLSVYWYQQSLDQGLQFLIQYYNGEERAKGNILERFSAQQFPDLHSELNLSSLELGDSALYFCASSVGLADTQYFGPGTRLTVL.

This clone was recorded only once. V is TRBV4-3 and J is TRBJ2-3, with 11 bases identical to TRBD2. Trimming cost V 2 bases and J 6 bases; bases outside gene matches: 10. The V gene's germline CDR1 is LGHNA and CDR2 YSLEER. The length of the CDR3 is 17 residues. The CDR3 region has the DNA TGCGCCAGCAGCCAATCTCTAGCGGGAGGTCCCATGGATACGCAGTATTTT. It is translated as CASSQSLAGGPMDTQYF.

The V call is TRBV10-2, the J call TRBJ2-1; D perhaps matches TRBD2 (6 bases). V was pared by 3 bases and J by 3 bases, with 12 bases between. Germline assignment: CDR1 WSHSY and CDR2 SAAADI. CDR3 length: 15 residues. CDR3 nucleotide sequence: TGCGCCAGCAGTGAAATCGGGAGCTACTACAATGAGCAGTTCTTC. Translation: CASSEIGSYYNEQFF.

Written as DNA, the CDR3 is TGCGCCAGCAGCCAAGACAGGAACACTGAAGCTTTCTTT. The encoded protein is CASSQDRNTEAFF. The V call is TRBV4-1, the J call TRBJ1-1; D gene uncertain. The germline CDR1 and CDR2 sequences are MGHRA and YSYEKL. The V gene lost 0 bases and the J gene lost 1 base, with 3 bases spanning the gap. This CDR3 spans 13 amino acids.

The CDR3, as DNA: TGTGCCAGCAGTGGGAGGGGAGGGGAGACCCAGTACTTC. Its translation: CASSGRGGETQYF. V is TRBV6-6 and J is TRBJ2-5; 7 bases fit TRBD2. Germline V gives CDR1 MNHNY, CDR2 SVGAGI (reference sequence). J lost 5 bases, V lost 5 bases, and 5 bases had no gene match. The CDR3 covers 13 residues.

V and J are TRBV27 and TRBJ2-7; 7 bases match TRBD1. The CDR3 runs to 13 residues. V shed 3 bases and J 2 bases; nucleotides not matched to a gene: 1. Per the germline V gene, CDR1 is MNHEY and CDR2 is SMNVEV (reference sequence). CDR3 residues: CASSFGQAYEQYF. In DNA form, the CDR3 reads TGTGCCAGCAGTTTCGGACAGGCCTACGAGCAGTACTTC.

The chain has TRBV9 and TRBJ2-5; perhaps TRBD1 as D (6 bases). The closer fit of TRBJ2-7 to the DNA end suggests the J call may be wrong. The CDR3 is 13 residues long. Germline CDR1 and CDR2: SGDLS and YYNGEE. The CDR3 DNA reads TGTGCCAGCAGCGTAGGGACAGCCTACGAGCAGTACTTC. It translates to CASSVGTAYEQYF.

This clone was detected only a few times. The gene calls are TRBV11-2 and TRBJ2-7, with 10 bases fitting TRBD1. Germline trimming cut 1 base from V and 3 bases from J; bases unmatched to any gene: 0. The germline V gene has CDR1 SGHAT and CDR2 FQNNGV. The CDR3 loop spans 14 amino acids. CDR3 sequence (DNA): TGTGCCAGCAGCTTAGGGACAGGGGGCTACGAGCAGTACTTC. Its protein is CASSLGTGGYEQYF.

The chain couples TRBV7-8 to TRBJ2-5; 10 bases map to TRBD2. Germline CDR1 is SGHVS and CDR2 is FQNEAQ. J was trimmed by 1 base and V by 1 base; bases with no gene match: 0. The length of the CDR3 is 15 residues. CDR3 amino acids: CASSLGLAGQETQYF. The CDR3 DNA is TGTGCCAGCAGCTTAGGACTAGCGGGCCAAGAGACCCAGTACTTC.

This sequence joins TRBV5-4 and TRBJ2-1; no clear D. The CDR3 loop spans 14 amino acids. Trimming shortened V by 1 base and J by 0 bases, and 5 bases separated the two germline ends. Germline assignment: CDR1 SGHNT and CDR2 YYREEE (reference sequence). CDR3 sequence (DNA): TGTGCCAGCAGCTTGACGGCCTCCTACAATGAGCAGTTCTTC. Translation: CASSLTASYNEQFF. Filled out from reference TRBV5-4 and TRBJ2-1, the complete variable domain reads ETGVTQSPTHLIKTRGQQVTLRCSSQSGHNTVSWYQQALGQGPQFIFQYYREEENGRGNFPPRFSGLQFPNYSSELNVNALELDDSALYLCASSLTASYNEQFFGPGTRLTVL.

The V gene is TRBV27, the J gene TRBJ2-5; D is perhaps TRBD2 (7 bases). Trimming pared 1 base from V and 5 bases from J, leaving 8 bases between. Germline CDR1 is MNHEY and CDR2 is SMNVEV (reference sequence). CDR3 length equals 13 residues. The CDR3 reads CASSLWGGETQYF. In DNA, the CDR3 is TGTGCCAGCAGTTTATGGGGGGGCGAGACCCAGTACTTC.

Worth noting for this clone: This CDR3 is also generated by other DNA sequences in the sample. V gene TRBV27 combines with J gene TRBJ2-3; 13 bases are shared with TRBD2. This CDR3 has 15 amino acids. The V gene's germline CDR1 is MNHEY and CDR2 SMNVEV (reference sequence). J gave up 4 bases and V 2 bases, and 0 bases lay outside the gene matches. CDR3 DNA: TGTGCCAGCAGTTTAGGACTAGCGGGAGCAGATACGCAGTATTTT. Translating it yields CASSLGLAGADTQYF.

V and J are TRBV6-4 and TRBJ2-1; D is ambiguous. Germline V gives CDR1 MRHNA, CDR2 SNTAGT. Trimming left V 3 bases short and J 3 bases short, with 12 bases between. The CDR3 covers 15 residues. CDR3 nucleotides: TGTGCCAGCAGTGATTTTGTAGTAGGCTACAATGAGCAGTTCTTC. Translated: CASSDFVVGYNEQFF.

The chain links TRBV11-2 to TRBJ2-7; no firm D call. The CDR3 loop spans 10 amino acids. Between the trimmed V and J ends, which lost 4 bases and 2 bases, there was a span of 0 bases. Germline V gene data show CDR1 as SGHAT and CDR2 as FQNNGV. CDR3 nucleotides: TGTGCCAGCAGCTCCTACGAGCAGTACTTC. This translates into CASSSYEQYF. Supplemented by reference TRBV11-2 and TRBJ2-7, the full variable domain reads EAGVAQSPRYKIIEKRQSVAFWCNPISGHATLYWYQQILGQGPKLLIQFQNNGVVDDSQLPKDRFSAERLKGVDSTLKIQPAKLEDSAVYLCASSSYEQYFGPGTRLTVT.

The CDR3 DNA follows: TGTGCCAGCAGGAGCGGAGCCTACGAGCAGTACTTC. This codes for CASRSGAYEQYF. The chain combines TRBV27 with TRBJ2-7; D perhaps matches TRBD2 (5 bases). Germline V gene data show CDR1 as MNHEY and CDR2 as SMNVEV (reference sequence). The CDR3 totals 12 residues. Deletions cut 6 bases from V and 2 bases from J, with 8 bases between.

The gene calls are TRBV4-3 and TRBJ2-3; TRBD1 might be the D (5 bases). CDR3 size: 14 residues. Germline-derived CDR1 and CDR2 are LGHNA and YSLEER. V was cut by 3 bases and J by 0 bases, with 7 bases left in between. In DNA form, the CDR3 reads TGCGCCAGCAGCCAGGGGCTTAGCACAGATACGCAGTATTTT. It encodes CASSQGLSTDTQYF.

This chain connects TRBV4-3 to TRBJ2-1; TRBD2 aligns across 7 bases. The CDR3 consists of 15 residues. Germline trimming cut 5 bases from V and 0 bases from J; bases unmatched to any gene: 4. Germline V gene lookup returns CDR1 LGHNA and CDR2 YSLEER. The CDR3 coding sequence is TGCGCCAGCAGCACACTAGCGCCCTCCTACAATGAGCAGTTCTTC. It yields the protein CASSTLAPSYNEQFF.

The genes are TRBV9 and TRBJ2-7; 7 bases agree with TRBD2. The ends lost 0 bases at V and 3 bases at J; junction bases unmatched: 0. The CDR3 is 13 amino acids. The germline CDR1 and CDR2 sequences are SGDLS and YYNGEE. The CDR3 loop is CASSVGEGYEQYF. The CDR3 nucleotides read TGTGCCAGCAGCGTAGGGGAGGGCTACGAGCAGTACTTC.

The CDR3 protein is CASSLGAGAPYEQYF. The CDR3 DNA is TGCGCCAGCAGCCTGGGAGCGGGAGCCCCCTACGAGCAGTACTTC. The V call is TRBV5-1, the J call TRBJ2-7; TRBD2 agrees at 8 bases. Germline values: CDR1 SGHRS, CDR2 YFSETQ. After removal of 4 bases from V and 2 bases from J, the junction contained 8 bases not matched to a gene. CDR3 size: 15 residues.